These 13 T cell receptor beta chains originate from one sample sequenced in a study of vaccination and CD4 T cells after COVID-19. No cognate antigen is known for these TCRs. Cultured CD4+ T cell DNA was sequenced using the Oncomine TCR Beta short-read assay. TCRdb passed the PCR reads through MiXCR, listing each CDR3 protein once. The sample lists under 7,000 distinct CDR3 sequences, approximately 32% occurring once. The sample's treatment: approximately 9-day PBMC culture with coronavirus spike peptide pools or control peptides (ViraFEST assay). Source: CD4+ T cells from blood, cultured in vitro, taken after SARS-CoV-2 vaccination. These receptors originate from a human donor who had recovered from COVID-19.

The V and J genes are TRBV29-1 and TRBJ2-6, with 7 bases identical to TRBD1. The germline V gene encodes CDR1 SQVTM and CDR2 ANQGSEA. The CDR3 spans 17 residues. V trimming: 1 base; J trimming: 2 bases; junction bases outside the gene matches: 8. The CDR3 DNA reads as TGCAGCGTTGAAGCTAACAGGGGCTTAGCTGGGGCCAACGTCCTGACTTTC. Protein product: CSVEANRGLAGANVLTF.

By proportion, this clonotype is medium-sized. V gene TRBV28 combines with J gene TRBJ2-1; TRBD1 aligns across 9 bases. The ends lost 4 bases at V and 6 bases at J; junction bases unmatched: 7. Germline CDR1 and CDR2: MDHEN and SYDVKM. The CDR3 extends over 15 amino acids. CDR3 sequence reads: CASSSGTGRGNEQFF. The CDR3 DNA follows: TGTGCCAGCAGTTCAGGGACAGGGAGGGGCAATGAGCAGTTCTTC.

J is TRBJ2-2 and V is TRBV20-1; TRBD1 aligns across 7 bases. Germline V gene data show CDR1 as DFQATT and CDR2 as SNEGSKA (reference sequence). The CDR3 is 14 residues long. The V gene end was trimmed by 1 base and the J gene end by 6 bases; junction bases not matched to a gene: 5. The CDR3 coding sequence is TGCAGTGCTAGAGTTACAAGGGGGCCCGGGGAGCTGTTTTTT. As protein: CSARVTRGPGELFF.

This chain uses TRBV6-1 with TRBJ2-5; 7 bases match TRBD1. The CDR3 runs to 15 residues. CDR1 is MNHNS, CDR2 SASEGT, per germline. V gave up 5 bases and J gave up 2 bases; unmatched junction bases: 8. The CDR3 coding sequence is TGTGCCAGCAGTCCTTATGGACAGGATCAAGAGACCCAGTACTTC. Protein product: CASSPYGQDQETQYF.

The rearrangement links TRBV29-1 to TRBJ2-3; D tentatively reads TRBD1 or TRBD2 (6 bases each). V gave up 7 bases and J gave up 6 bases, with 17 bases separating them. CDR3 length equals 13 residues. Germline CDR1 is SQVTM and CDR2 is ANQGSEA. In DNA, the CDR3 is TGCAGCGCGGGGGCGTGGAGGTACGATACGCAGTATTTT. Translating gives CSAGAWRYDTQYF.

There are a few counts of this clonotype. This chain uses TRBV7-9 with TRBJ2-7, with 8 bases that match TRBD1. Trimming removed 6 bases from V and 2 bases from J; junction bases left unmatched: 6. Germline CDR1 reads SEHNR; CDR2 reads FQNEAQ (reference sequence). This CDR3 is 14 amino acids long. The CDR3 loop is CASRDGQGPYEQYF. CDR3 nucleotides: TGTGCCAGCAGAGACGGACAGGGACCCTACGAGCAGTACTTC.

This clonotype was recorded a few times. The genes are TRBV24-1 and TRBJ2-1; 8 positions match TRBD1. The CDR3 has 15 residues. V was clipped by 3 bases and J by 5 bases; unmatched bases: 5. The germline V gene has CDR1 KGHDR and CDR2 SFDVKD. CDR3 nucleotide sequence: TGTGCCACCAGTGATGGGGGACAGGTTAACAATGAGCAGTTCTTC. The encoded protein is CATSDGGQVNNEQFF.

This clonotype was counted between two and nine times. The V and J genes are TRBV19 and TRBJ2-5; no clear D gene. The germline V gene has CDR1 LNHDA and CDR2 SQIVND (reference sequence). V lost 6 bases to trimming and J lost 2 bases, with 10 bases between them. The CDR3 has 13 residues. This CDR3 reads CASSLNIQETQYF. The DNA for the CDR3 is TGTGCCAGTAGCCTGAACATACAAGAGACCCAGTACTTC.

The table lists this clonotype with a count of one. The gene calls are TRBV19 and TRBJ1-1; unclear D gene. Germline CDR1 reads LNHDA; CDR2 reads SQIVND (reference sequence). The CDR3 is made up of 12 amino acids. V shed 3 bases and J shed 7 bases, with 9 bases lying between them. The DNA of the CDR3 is TGTGCCAGTAGTATTCAGGCGAATGAAGCTTTCTTT. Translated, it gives CASSIQANEAFF.

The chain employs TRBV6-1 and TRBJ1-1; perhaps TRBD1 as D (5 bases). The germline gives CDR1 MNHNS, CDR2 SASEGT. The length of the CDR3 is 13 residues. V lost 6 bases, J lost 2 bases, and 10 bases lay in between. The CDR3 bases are TGTGCCAGCAGCGCGCAGGGTAACACTGAAGCTTTCTTT. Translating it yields CASSAQGNTEAFF.

The CDR3 reads CASSSRNEGGSPLHF. The CDR3 nucleotides read TGTGCCAGTAGCTCTCGAAACGAGGGGGGATCACCCCTCCACTTT. The rearrangement uses TRBV19 and TRBJ1-6; D perhaps matches TRBD1 (6 bases). Trimming cost V 6 bases and J 10 bases, with 19 bases left between them. The CDR3 spans 15 residues. Germline lookup yields CDR1 LNHDA and CDR2 SQIVND (reference sequence).

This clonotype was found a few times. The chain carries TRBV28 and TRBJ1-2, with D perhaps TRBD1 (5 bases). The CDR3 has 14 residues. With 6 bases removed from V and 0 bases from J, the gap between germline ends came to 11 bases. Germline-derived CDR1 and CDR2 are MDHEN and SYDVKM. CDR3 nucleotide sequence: TGTGCCAGCAGGCGCGGGACGGCTAACTATGGCTACACCTTC. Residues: CASRRGTANYGYTF.

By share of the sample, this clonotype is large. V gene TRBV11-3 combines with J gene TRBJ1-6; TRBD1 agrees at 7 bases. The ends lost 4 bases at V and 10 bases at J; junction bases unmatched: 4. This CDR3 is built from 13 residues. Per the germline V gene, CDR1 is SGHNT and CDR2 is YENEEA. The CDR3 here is CASSYRGGSPLHF. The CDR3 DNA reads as TGTGCCAGCAGCTACAGGGGAGGCTCACCCCTCCACTTT.